Listed below are T cell receptor beta chains from one sample, sequenced in a study of blood T cells in healthy people across ages. TCRdb itself ran the 5' RACE reads through MiXCR, one entry per CDR3 protein. The table records about 400,000 distinct CDR3 sequences, about 55% of them present only once. Specimen: blood. Receptor source: a man between 60 and 75 years old in good health. Both conserved end residues are part of each CDR3. The order of the fields is V gene, clone size, J gene, D gene, CDR3 protein, CDR3 DNA. D genes are given only for firm matches. Only some rows state a clone size, as once, few, many or a class for expanded clones.

TRBV20-1	.	TRBJ2-3	TRBD2	CSAIRPSGGTSTDTQYF	TGCAGTGCTATTCGTCCTAGCGGGGGAACTAGCACAGATACGCAGTATTTT
TRBV10-3	.	TRBJ1-6	.	CAISEQGNDNSPLHF	TGTGCCATCAGTGAACAGGGTAACGATAATTCACCCCTCCACTTT
TRBV7-2	.	TRBJ2-7	.	CTSSLVNEQYF	TGTACCAGCAGCCTAGTCAATGAGCAGTACTTC
TRBV5-1	many	TRBJ2-5	.	CASSYSLPGETQYF	TGCGCCAGCAGTTATTCGCTCCCGGGCGAGACCCAGTACTTC
TRBV14	once	TRBJ1-2	TRBD1	CASSHRQGGGYTF	TGTGCCAGCAGCCACCGACAGGGTGGTGGCTACACCTTC
TRBV5-1	.	TRBJ2-7	.	CASSPRAGTSYEQYF	TGCGCCAGCAGCCCCCGGGCGGGGACCTCCTACGAGCAGTACTTC
TRBV6-2/TRBV6-3	.	TRBJ2-2	.	CASLQTANTGELFF	TGTGCCAGCCTTCAGACAGCGAACACCGGGGAGCTGTTTTTT
TRBV6-5	few	TRBJ2-1	.	CASSYSNRGASSYNEQFF	TGTGCCAGCAGTTACTCGAACCGGGGGGCTAGTTCCTACAATGAGCAGTTCTTC
TRBV6-5	many	TRBJ2-7	.	CASRSAGGGSYEQYF	TGTGCCAGCAGGTCCGCCGGGGGCGGCTCCTACGAGCAGTACTTC
TRBV6-2/TRBV6-3	.	TRBJ1-5	.	CASRNDRNNQPQHF	TGTGCCAGCAGGAACGACAGGAACAATCAGCCCCAGCATTTT
TRBV7-8	.	TRBJ2-5	.	CASSPQGGLETQYF	TGTGCCAGCAGCCCACAAGGGGGGCTGGAGACCCAGTACTTC
TRBV4-1	once	TRBJ2-7	.	CASSHPVGDEISYNEQYF	TGCGCCAGCAGCCATCCCGTCGGGGACGAGATCAGTTACAATGAGCAGTACTTC
TRBV30	few	TRBJ2-1	TRBD1	CAWTRGLGEQFF	TGTGCCTGGACAAGGGGGCTTGGTGAGCAGTTCTTC
TRBV28	many	TRBJ2-7	.	CASSFQGTYEQYF	TGTGCCAGCAGTTTTCAGGGAACCTACGAGCAGTACTTC
TRBV20-1	.	TRBJ2-3	TRBD2	CSARRLAGGPTDTQYF	TGCAGTGCTAGGAGACTAGCGGGGGGGCCGACAGATACGCAGTATTTT
TRBV9	.	TRBJ2-7	.	CASSVGRDLYEQYF	TGCGCCAGCAGCGTAGGACGGGACCTCTACGAGCAGTACTTC
TRBV29-1	.	TRBJ2-7	.	CSATVLSYEQYF	TGCAGCGCGACAGTTCTCTCCTACGAGCAGTACTTC
TRBV27	few	TRBJ2-3	.	CASSPLGGSGPDTQYF	TGTGCCAGCAGTCCCCTTGGGGGGAGTGGTCCAGATACGCAGTATTTT
TRBV7-3	.	TRBJ1-6	TRBD1	CASSSSTGGDSPLHF	TGTGCCAGCAGCTCTTCGACAGGGGGAGATTCACCCCTCCACTTT
TRBV4-1	.	TRBJ2-5	.	CASSQSLEGAQETQYF	TGCGCCAGCAGCCAATCTTTGGAGGGGGCACAAGAGACCCAGTACTTC
TRBV7-6	many	TRBJ1-1	TRBD1	CASSLNRGRDTEAFF	TGTGCCAGCAGCCTTAACAGGGGGCGGGACACTGAAGCTTTCTTT
TRBV11-2	few	TRBJ2-5	.	CASSSKGETQYF	TGTGCCAGCAGCTCAAAGGGGGAGACCCAGTACTTC
TRBV14	.	TRBJ2-1	.	CASRLRIYSEQFF	TGTGCCAGCCGCCTTCGGATCTACAGTGAGCAGTTCTTC
TRBV5-6	many	TRBJ2-7	.	CASSLAPSAYYEQYF	TGTGCCAGCAGCTTGGCGCCTAGCGCTTACTACGAGCAGTACTTC
TRBV6-4	.	TRBJ2-7	.	CASSGTPRDFSYEQYF	TGTGCCAGCAGTGGAACCCCACGGGACTTTTCCTACGAGCAGTACTTC
TRBV20-1	once	TRBJ2-4	TRBD1	CSTSPPGQGENIQYF	TGCAGTACTAGCCCCCCGGGACAGGGGGAAAACATTCAGTACTTC
TRBV6-5	.	TRBJ2-7	TRBD1	CASSYSGTGGPYEQYF	TGTGCCAGCAGTTACTCAGGGACAGGGGGCCCCTACGAGCAGTACTTC
TRBV7-6	many	TRBJ1-2	TRBD1	CASSSGQGGGYTF	TGTGCCAGCAGCTCGGGACAGGGGGGTGGCTACACCTTC
TRBV9	few	TRBJ2-3	.	CASSVGVGTQYF	TGTGCCAGCAGCGTAGGAGTTGGTACGCAGTATTTT
TRBV27	.	TRBJ2-7	.	CASSSRGSDGSYEQYF	TGTGCCAGCAGTTCCCGGGGTAGCGATGGTTCCTACGAGCAGTACTTC
TRBV29-1	.	TRBJ1-4	.	CSVGRGREKLFF	TGCAGCGTTGGGCGGGGACGGGAAAAACTGTTTTTT
TRBV7-9	.	TRBJ2-3	TRBD1	CASSPRDRVSDTQYF	TGTGCCAGCAGCCCCCGGGACAGGGTTTCGGATACGCAGTATTTT
TRBV29-1	.	TRBJ2-1	TRBD2	CSVLGLAGSEQFF	TGCAGCGTGCTTGGACTAGCGGGGTCGGAGCAGTTCTTC
TRBV2	.	TRBJ2-5	.	CASRGGGSQETQYF	TGTGCCAGCAGGGGCGGCGGGTCCCAAGAGACCCAGTACTTC
TRBV4-2	.	TRBJ1-2	.	CASSQVAPYGYTF	TGTGCCAGCAGCCAAGTCGCGCCTTATGGCTACACCTTC
TRBV20-1	.	TRBJ2-7	TRBD1	CSAGPTGYEQYF	TGCAGTGCTGGGCCGACAGGGTACGAGCAGTACTTC
TRBV20-1	.	TRBJ2-5	TRBD2	CSAREARTSLYGEQYF	TGCAGTGCTAGAGAAGCTCGGACTAGCCTTTACGGTGAGCAGTACTTC
TRBV20-1	.	TRBJ1-4	.	CSARDHEKLFF	TGCAGTGCTAGAGATCATGAAAAACTGTTTTTT
TRBV14	once	TRBJ2-3	.	CASSQDRGRKADTQYF	TGTGCCAGCAGCCAAGATCGGGGCCGCAAGGCAGATACGCAGTATTTT
TRBV27	.	TRBJ2-3	TRBD2	CASSSSGRGWYF	TGTGCCAGCAGTTCTAGCGGGAGGGGGTGGTATTTT
TRBV29-1	.	TRBJ2-1	TRBD2	CSVVRGSYEQFF	TGCAGCGTTGTACGCGGGAGTTATGAGCAGTTCTTC